The clone carrying this T cell receptor (beta chain) was counted many times. The source of the sample is a study of CD8 T cells in ankylosing spondylitis. V shed 4 bases and J shed 5 bases, with 10 bases lying between them. Germline V gene data show CDR1 as SGHRS and CDR2 as YFSETQ. This CDR3 has 13 residues. TCRdb ran MiXCR on the 5' RACE reads and lists one entry per CDR3 protein. The repertoire holds roughly 230,000 distinct CDR3 sequences, with 7.5% to 9.5% as singletons. The receptor was derived from a female donor with ankylosing spondylitis or in good health (not recorded which). The sample taken for sequencing was blood, either unsorted or a sorted T cell fraction (not recorded which). This chain joins TRBV5-1 and TRBJ1-5; D uncertain. CDR3 sequence: CASSPTIDQPQHF. The DNA for the CDR3 is TGCGCCAGCAGCCCCACCATTGATCAGCCCCAGCATTTT.